This T cell receptor beta chain derives from a study of blood T cell repertoires in COVID-19. The CDR3 is 12 residues long. In germline, CDR1 is SEHNR, CDR2 FQNEAQ (reference sequence). V was clipped by 5 bases and J by 4 bases, with 8 bases between them. The assay was immunoSEQ multiplex PCR, and TCRdb's table has in-frame clones only and misses some. The sample yields 180,000 or so clones, approximately 85% seen once. Sequencing was carried out using peripheral blood. This sequence joins TRBV7-9 and TRBJ1-2, with D tentatively TRBD1 (5 bases). The receptor's source is a man aged 35 to 55 who had recovered from COVID-19. CDR3 in DNA: TGTGCCAGCAGCGCCGACAGCTATGGCTACACCTTC. Translating gives CASSADSYGYTF.